This passage covers 8 T cell receptor beta chains from one sample sequenced in a study of T-cell memory formation after mild COVID-19. TCRdb independently ran MiXCR on the 5' RACE reads; one entry per CDR3 protein. This sample has under 50,000 distinct CDR3 sequences, with roughly 27% found just once. Input material: PBMCs or a T cell subset sorted from them (not recorded which). Receptors were obtained from a man between 18 and 35 years old who had mild COVID-19 (a few samples of this study predate the infection). Cell type and time point are not known.

This chain links TRBV12-5 with TRBJ1-1; perhaps TRBD1 as D (5 bases). The V gene lost 1 base and the J gene lost 11 bases, with 17 bases spanning the gap. The CDR3 loop spans 14 amino acids. CDR1 is LGHNT, CDR2 FRNRAP, per germline. CDR3 nucleotide sequence: TGTGCTAGTGGTTTGGGCCAGGGTAGCCAAGGGGCTTTCTTT. Its translation: CASGLGQGSQGAFF. The full variable domain, completed using reference TRBV12-5 and TRBJ1-1, is DARVTQTPRHKVTEMGQEVTMRCQPILGHNTVFWYRQTMMQGLELLAYFRNRAPLDDSGMPKDRFSAEMPDATLATLKIQPSEPRDSAVYFCASGLGQGSQGAFFGQGTRLTVV.

This clonotype was seen a few times. The rearrangement joins TRBV6-5 to TRBJ2-3, with a weak D call TRBD2 (5 bases). The CDR3 contains 16 residues. In germline, CDR1 is MNHEY, CDR2 SVGAGI. With 6 bases removed from V and 6 bases from J, the gap between germline ends came to 22 bases. The DNA for the CDR3 is TGTGCCAGCAGCCCCACGTCCAGCGGTAGATTGGATACGCAGTATTTT. As protein: CASSPTSSGRLDTQYF.

This clonotype appeared a few times. This sequence joins TRBV5-1 and TRBJ2-3; D is ambiguous. The CDR3 extends over 12 amino acids. In germline, CDR1 is SGHRS, CDR2 YFSETQ. Trimming cost V 0 bases and J 6 bases, with 5 bases left between them. The CDR3 nucleotides are TGCGCCAGCAGCTTGGTCGGGGATACGCAGTATTTT. Residues: CASSLVGDTQYF.

This clonotype was seen only a few times. The chain joins TRBV9 to TRBJ2-3; D uncertain. The germline V gene encodes CDR1 SGDLS and CDR2 YYNGEE. V lost 0 bases and J lost 0, with 5 bases in between. CDR3 length: 14 amino acids. CDR3 amino acids: CASSVGRSTDTQYF. Written as DNA, the CDR3 is TGTGCCAGCAGCGTAGGGCGCAGCACAGATACGCAGTATTTT.

The chain has TRBV15 and TRBJ2-3; tentative D call: TRBD2 (6 bases). The V and J ends lost 8 bases and 2 bases respectively, with 11 bases between them. Germline V gene data show CDR1 as LNHNV and CDR2 as YYDKDF (reference sequence). This CDR3 is 13 amino acids long. The CDR3 sequence is CATGTPITDTQYF. CDR3 bases: TGTGCCACCGGGACTCCCATCACAGATACGCAGTATTTT.

This clonotype was detected a few times. The chain couples TRBV5-1 to TRBJ2-1, with D tentatively TRBD2 (6 bases). The CDR3 consists of 16 residues. Looked up from germline, CDR1 is SGHRS and CDR2 is YFSETQ. V gave up 3 bases and J gave up 8 bases, with 21 bases separating them. CDR3 sequence (DNA): TGCGCCAGCAGCTGCCCCGGGGGAGAGGGTTGTGATGAGCAGTTCTTC. Amino acid sequence: CASSCPGGEGCDEQFF.

The genes are TRBV6-2 or TRBV6-3 and TRBJ2-7; the D call may be TRBD1 or TRBD2 (5 bases each). Germline V gene data show CDR1 as MNHEY and CDR2 as SVGEGT. The germline V and J ends were trimmed by 8 bases and 3 bases, with 14 bases remaining between them. The CDR3 is 13 amino acids. The CDR3 DNA is TGTGCCAGCGGACGGGACGTCGGCTACGAGCAGTACTTC. Its protein is CASGRDVGYEQYF.

V usage is TRBV15 and J usage is TRBJ2-7; D unclear. The CDR3 has 13 residues. The V gene's germline CDR1 is LNHNV and CDR2 YYDKDF (reference sequence). Trimming pared 5 bases from V and 1 base from J, leaving 9 bases between. The CDR3 coding sequence is TGTGCCACCAGCCCCGTAGGGTCCTACGAGCAGTACTTC. Protein sequence: CATSPVGSYEQYF.